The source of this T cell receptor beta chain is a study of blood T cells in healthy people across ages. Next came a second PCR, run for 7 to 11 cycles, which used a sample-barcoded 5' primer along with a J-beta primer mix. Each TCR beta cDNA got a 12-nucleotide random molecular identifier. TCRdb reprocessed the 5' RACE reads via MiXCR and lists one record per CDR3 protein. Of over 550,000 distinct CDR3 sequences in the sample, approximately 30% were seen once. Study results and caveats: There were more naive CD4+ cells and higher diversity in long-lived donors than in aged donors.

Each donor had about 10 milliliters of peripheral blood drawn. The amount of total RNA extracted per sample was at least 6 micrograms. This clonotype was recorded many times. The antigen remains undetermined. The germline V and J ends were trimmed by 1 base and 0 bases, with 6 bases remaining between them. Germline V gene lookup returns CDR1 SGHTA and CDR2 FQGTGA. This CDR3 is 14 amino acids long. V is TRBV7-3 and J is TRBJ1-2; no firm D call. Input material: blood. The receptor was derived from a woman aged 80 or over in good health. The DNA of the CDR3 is TGTGCCAGCAGCTTAAGACGGACTAACTATGGCTACACCTTC. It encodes CASSLRRTNYGYTF.